This is a list of T cell receptor beta chains from one sample in a study of cytomegalovirus exposure and HLA in healthy donors. Clones were sequenced by immunoSEQ multiplex PCR, and TCRdb holds only the in-frame ones, with some missing. The table lists 50,000 to 70,000 clones. Source material: PBMCs. The source is a woman between 18 and 29 years old in good health and CMV-seronegative. Both conserved end residues are part of each CDR3. D genes are given only for firm matches.

TRBD2,TRBJ2-1,TRBV9,CASSGSGSSYNEQFF,TGTGCCAGCAGCGGTAGCGGGTCCTCCTACAATGAGCAGTTCTTC
.,TRBJ1-5,TRBV18,CASSPKTGRDQPQHF,TGTGCCAGCTCACCAAAAACAGGGAGGGATCAGCCCCAGCATTTT
.,TRBJ2-3,TRBV6-1,CASSETGGRGTDTQYF,TGTGCCAGCAGTGAGACCGGGGGTCGGGGCACAGATACGCAGTATTTT
TRBD1,TRBJ1-3,TRBV9,CASSKDRDWGNTIYF,TGTGCCAGCAGCAAGGACAGGGATTGGGGGAACACCATATATTTT
TRBD1,TRBJ1-2,TRBV28,CASSSGTGDYGYTF,TGTGCCAGCAGTTCCGGGACAGGGGACTATGGCTACACCTTC
TRBD1,TRBJ1-1,TRBV11-2,CASSLAGGQGAVAFF,TGTGCCAGCAGCTTAGCAGGCGGACAGGGGGCCGTAGCTTTCTTT
TRBD2,TRBJ2-5,TRBV19,CASSIGSAGGAQYF,TGTGCCAGTAGTATAGGGAGCGCCGGGGGGGCCCAGTACTTC
.,TRBJ2-1,TRBV25-1,CASRLRGSSDNEQFF,TGTGCCAGCAGACTTCGAGGAAGCTCCGACAATGAGCAGTTCTTC
TRBD2,TRBJ2-7,TRBV30,CAWGGGHPYEQYF,TGTGCCTGGGGCGGGGGGCACCCCTACGAGCAGTACTTC
.,TRBJ2-1,TRBV30,CAWSRRGEQFF,TGTGCCTGGAGTAGGAGGGGTGAGCAGTTCTTC
.,TRBJ1-1,TRBV25-1,CASTMTEDSNTEAFF,TGTGCCAGCACTATGACAGAAGACTCGAACACTGAAGCTTTCTTT
TRBD1,TRBJ1-2,TRBV12-5,CASGTPGGRPPRWYTF,TGTGCTAGTGGTACCCCAGGGGGTAGGCCCCCTAGGTGGTACACCTTC
.,TRBJ1-2,TRBV13,CASSYSRAGYGYTF,TGTGCCAGCAGCTACTCCCGGGCGGGCTATGGCTACACCTTC
.,TRBJ1-2,TRBV19,CASSPGQIYGYTF,TGTGCCAGTAGTCCTGGACAGATATATGGCTACACCTTC
TRBD1,TRBJ1-1,TRBV19,CASSRAGTGGIVNTEAFF,TGTGCCAGTAGTCGAGCCGGGACAGGGGGCATAGTGAACACTGAAGCTTTCTTT
.,TRBJ1-5,TRBV9,CASSVQGNDQPQHF,TGTGCCAGCAGCGTTCAGGGGAATGATCAGCCCCAGCATTTT
TRBD1,TRBJ1-1,TRBV19,CASCVNRGGEAFF,TGTGCCAGTTGCGTGAACAGGGGCGGAGAAGCTTTCTTT
.,TRBJ1-5,TRBV28,CASSFHGGSQPQHF,TGTGCCAGCAGTTTCCACGGGGGAAGTCAGCCCCAGCATTTT